This is a list of T cell receptor beta chains from one sample in a study of shared clonotypes between healthy human individuals. Here immunoSEQ multiplex PCR was the method, and the copy in TCRdb shows in-frame clones only, minus some. The sample has 1.5 million to 2.5 million clones, about 95% seen once; the top ten hold roughly 1.2%. The sample taken for sequencing was naive CD8+ T cells sorted from blood. The receptors were gathered from a man aged 18 to 30 in good health. Each CDR3 is given with its conserved first and last residue. The D gene is left open where the match is weak. Expanded clones get a size class; other rows say once, few or many, or leave the size out.

d_gene,v_gene,j_gene,abundance,CDR3aa
-,TRBV4-1,TRBJ2-7,-,CASSHAGVGYEQYF
-,TRBV27,TRBJ1-5,-,CASSSQGRNQPQHF
TRBD2,TRBV29-1,TRBJ2-1,-,CSVEGGLARSSSYNEQFF
TRBD2,TRBV7-9,TRBJ2-1,-,CASSPMGAGGLSYNEQFF
-,TRBV2,TRBJ1-4,-,CAQKYEWGENEKLFF
TRBD1,TRBV7-8,TRBJ2-7,-,CASSLGRGPGYEQYF
-,TRBV4-3,TRBJ2-1,-,CASSQDRLGYNEQFF
-,TRBV5-1,TRBJ2-2,-,CASSLAAGELFF
-,TRBV6-5,TRBJ2-5,-,CASSLGVYQETQYF
TRBD2,TRBV7-9,TRBJ2-3,-,CASSTRTSGVSDTQYF
-,TRBV27,TRBJ2-2,-,CASSHRPLGGELFF
-,TRBV29-1,TRBJ2-7,-,CSVGTASYEQYF
TRBD2,TRBV6-5,TRBJ2-5,-,CASRMGLAEETQYF
TRBD1,TRBV2,TRBJ2-7,-,CASRNRGDYEQYF
-,TRBV5-4,TRBJ2-3,-,CASSLGVGLGSTDTQYF
TRBD1,TRBV11-2,TRBJ1-2,-,CASSGGDRVYYGYTF
TRBD1,TRBV30,TRBJ1-2,-,CAWGTGTGYGYTF
-,TRBV27,TRBJ1-2,few,CASSLAASYGYTF
TRBD1,TRBV10-1,TRBJ2-2,-,CAVQGPGQANTGELFF
-,TRBV19,TRBJ2-2,-,CASSSLAGTGELFF
-,TRBV5-1,TRBJ1-6,-,CASSLEGSSYNSPLHF
-,TRBV7-2,TRBJ2-2,-,CASSLGQLLNPGELFF